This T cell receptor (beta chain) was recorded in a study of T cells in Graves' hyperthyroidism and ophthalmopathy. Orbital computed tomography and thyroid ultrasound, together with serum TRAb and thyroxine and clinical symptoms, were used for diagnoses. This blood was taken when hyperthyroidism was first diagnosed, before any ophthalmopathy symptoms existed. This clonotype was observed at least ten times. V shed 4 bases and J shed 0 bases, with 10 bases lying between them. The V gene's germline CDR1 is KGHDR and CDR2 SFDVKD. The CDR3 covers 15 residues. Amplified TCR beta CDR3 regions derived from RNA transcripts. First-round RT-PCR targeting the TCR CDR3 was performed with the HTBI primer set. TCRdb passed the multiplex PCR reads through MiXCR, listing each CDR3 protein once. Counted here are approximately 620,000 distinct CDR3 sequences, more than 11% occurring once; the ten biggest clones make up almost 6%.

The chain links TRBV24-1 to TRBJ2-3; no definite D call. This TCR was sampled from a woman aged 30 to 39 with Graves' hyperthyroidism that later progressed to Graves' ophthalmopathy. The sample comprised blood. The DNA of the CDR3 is TGTGCCACCAGTGACATCAGATCGAGCACAGATACGCAGTATTTT. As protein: CATSDIRSSTDTQYF.